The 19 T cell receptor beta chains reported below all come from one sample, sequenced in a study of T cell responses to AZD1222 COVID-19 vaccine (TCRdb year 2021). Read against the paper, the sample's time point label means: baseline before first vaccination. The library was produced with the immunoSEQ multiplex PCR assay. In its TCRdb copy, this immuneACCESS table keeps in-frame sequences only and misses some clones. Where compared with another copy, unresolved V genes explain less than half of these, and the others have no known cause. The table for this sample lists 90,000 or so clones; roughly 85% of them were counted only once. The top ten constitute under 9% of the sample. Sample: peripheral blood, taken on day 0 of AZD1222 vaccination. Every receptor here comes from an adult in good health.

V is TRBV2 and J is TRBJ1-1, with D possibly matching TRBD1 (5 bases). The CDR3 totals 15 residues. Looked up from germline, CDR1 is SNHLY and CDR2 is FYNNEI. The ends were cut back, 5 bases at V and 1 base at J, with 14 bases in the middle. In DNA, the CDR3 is TGTGCCAGCAGTCTCGAGGGGACGGCGAACACTGAAGCTTTCTTT. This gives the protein CASSLEGTANTEAFF.

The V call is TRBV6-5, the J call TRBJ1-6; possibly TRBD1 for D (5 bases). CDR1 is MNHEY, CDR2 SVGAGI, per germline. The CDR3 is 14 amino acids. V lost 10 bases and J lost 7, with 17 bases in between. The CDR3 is CATNPANRNSPLHF. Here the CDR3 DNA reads TGTGCCACCAACCCCGCGAACAGGAATTCACCCCTCCACTTT.

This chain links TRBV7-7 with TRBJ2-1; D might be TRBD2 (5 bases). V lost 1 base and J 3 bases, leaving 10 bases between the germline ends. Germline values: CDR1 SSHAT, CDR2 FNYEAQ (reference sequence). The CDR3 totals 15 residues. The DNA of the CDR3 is TGTGCCAGCAGCTTAGAAGGAGGCGGCTACAATGAGCAGTTCTTC. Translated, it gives CASSLEGGGYNEQFF. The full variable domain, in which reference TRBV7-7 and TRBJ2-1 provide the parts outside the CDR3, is GAGVSQSPRYKVTKRGQDVTLRCDPISSHATLYWYQQALGQGPEFLTYFNYEAQPDKSGLPSDRFSAERPEGSISTLTIQRTEQRDSAMYRCASSLEGGGYNEQFFGPGTRLTVL.

CDR3 in DNA: TGTGCCAGCTCACGGACAGGGGCCCCGGGAGAAAAACTGTTTTTT. Translation gives CASSRTGAPGEKLFF. This chain connects TRBV18 to TRBJ1-4; 9 bases match TRBD1. J lost 8 bases, V lost 4 bases, and 8 bases had no gene match. Per the germline V gene, CDR1 is KGHSH and CDR2 is LQKENI. The CDR3 spans 15 residues.

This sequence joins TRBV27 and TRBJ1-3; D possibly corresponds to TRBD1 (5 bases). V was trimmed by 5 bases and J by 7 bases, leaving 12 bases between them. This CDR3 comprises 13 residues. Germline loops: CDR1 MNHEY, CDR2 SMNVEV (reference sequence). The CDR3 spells CASSPGEVNTIYF. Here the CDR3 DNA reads TGTGCCAGCAGTCCGGGGGAGGTGAACACCATATATTTT.

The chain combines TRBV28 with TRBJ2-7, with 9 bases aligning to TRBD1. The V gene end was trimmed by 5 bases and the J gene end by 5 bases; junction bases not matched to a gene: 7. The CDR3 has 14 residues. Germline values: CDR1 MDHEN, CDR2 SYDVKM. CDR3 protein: CASSVQGARDEQYF. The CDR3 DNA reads TGTGCCAGCAGTGTACAGGGGGCGCGCGACGAGCAGTACTTC.

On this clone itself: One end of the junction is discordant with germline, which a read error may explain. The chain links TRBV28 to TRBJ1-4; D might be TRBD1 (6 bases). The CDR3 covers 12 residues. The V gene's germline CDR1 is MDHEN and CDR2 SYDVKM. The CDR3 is CACRGANEKLFF. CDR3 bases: TGTGCCTGCAGGGGTGCTAATGAAAAACTGTTTTTT.

The CDR3 nucleotides read TGTGCCAGCAGCGGGGCCGGGACAGGGAATTCACCCCTCCACTTT. This sequence encodes CASSGAGTGNSPLHF. V gene TRBV5-4 combines with J gene TRBJ1-6, with 9 bases fitting TRBD1. The CDR3 consists of 15 residues. Germline CDR1 SGHNT, CDR2 YYREEE (reference sequence). The V and J ends lost 4 bases and 7 bases, in that order; junction bases with no gene match: 6.

CDR3 coding DNA: TGTGCCAGCAGTTTTCCGTCAGCGGGACCGCCGGGAGATACGCAGTATTTT. Amino acids: CASSFPSAGPPGDTQYF. The V call is TRBV28, the J call TRBJ2-3, with 7 bases fitting TRBD2. CDR1 MDHEN and CDR2 SYDVKM come from the germline V gene. V was pared by 3 bases and J by 5 bases, with 14 bases of the junction left unmatched. CDR3 length: 17 amino acids. Complete variable domain (other parts from reference TRBV28 and TRBJ2-3): DVKVTQSSRYLVKRTGEKVFLECVQDMDHENMFWYRQDPGLGLRLIYFSYDVKMKEKGDIPEGYSVSREKKERFSLILESASTNQTSMYLCASSFPSAGPPGDTQYFGPGTRLTVL.

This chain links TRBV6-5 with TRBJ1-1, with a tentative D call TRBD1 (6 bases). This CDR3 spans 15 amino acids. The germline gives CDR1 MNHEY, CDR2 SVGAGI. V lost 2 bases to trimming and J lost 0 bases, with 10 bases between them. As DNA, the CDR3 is TGTGCCAGCAGTTACCAGGACAGACTGAACACTGAAGCTTTCTTT. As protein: CASSYQDRLNTEAFF.

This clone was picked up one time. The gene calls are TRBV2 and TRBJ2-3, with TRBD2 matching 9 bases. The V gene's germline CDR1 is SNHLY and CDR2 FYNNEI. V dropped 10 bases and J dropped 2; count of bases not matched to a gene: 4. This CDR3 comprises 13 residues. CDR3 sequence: CANLAGPTDTQYF. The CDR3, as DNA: TGTGCCAATCTAGCGGGACCCACAGATACGCAGTATTTT.

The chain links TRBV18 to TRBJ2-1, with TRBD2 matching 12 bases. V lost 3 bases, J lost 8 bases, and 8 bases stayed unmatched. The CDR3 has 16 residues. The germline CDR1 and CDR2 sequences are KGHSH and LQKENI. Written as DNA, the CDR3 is TGTGCCAGCTCACCGGCCGCTAGCGGGAGGGGTCATGAGCAGTTCTTC. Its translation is CASSPAASGRGHEQFF.

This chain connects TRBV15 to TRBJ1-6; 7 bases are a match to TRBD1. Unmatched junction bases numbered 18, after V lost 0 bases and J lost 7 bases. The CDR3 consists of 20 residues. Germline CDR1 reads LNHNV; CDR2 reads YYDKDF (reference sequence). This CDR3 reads CATSRDTFGGDSLLNSPLHF. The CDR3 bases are TGTGCCACCAGCAGAGATACGTTTGGCGGGGACAGTCTCTTAAATTCACCCCTCCACTTT.

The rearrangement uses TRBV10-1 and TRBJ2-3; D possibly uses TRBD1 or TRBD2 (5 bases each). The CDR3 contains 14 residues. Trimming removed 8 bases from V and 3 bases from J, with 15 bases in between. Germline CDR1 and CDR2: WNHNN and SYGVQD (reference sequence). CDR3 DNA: TGCGCCAGCGGGGACGAGACGGGTACAGATACGCAGTATTTT. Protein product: CASGDETGTDTQYF.

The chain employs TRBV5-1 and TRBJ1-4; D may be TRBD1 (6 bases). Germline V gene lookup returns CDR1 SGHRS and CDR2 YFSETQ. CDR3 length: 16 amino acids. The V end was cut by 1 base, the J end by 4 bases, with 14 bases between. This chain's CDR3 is CASSLRGQSNNEKLFF. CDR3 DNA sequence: TGCGCCAGCAGCTTGCGTGGACAGAGCAATAATGAAAAACTGTTTTTT.

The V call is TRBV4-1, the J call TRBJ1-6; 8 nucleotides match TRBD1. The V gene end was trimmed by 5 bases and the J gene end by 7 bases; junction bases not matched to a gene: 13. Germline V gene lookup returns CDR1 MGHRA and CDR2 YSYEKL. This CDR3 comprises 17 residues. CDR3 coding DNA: TGCGCCAGCAGCGGAACTTTCTGGACAGGGCACAATTCACCCCTCCACTTT. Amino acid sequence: CASSGTFWTGHNSPLHF.

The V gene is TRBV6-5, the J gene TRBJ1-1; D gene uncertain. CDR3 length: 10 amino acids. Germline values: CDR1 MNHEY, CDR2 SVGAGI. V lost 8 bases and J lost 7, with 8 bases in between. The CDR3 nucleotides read TGTGCCAGCGGATCCAGTGAAGCTTTCTTT. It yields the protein CASGSSEAFF.

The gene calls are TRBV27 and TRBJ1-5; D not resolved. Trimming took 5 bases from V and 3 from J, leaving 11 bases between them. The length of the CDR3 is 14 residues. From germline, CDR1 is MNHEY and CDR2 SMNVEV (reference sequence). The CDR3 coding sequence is TGTGCCAGCAGTGACGGAGGTCTCAATCAGCCCCAGCATTTT. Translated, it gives CASSDGGLNQPQHF.

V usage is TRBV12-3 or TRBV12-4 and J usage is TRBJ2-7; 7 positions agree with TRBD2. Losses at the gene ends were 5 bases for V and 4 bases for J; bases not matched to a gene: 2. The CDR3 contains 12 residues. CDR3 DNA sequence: TGTGCCAGCAGTCCCGGGGGGTACGAGCAGTACTTC. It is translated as CASSPGGYEQYF.